Shown below are 24 T cell receptor beta chains from a single sample sequenced in a study of blood T cell repertoires in COVID-19. This table comes from immunoSEQ multiplex PCR, and its TCRdb copy is limited to in-frame clones, with some not included. Among some 37,000 clones, 90% were seen once, and the ten largest hold around 4.9%. Sequencing input: peripheral blood. Receptors originate from a human donor in a cohort sampled during active COVID-19.

This clone was counted a single time. The chain has TRBV27 and TRBJ2-7; weak D call: TRBD1 (5 bases). V lost 0 bases and J lost 7, with 13 bases in between. Germline lookup yields CDR1 MNHEY and CDR2 SMNVEV (reference sequence). This CDR3 comprises 14 residues. The CDR3: CASSLSGRVREQYF. The CDR3, as DNA: TGTGCCAGCAGTTTATCGGGCAGGGTAAGGGAGCAGTACTTC.

V usage is TRBV7-9 and J usage is TRBJ2-3; 13 bases agree with TRBD2. Germline V gene lookup returns CDR1 SEHNR and CDR2 FQNEAQ (reference sequence). This CDR3 region has 16 residues. After removal of 5 bases from V and 6 bases from J, the junction contained 8 bases not matched to a gene. The CDR3 DNA reads as TGTGCCAGCAGCGCACTAGCGGGAGGGCCCTCCGATACGCAGTATTTT. Translation gives CASSALAGGPSDTQYF.

This clone has only a few counts. The rearrangement links TRBV30 to TRBJ1-2; D might be TRBD1 (5 bases). Trimming left V 0 bases short and J 8 bases short, with 13 bases between. The CDR3 sequence is 13 residues long. Per the germline V gene, CDR1 is GTSNPN and CDR2 is SVGIG (reference sequence). CDR3 DNA sequence: TGTGCCTGGAGTGTACCTGGGGGGACGGGCTACACCTTC. Its protein is CAWSVPGGTGYTF.

Regarding this clone: The same CDR3 is also encoded by other DNA sequences in this sample. The V gene is TRBV18, the J gene TRBJ2-5; TRBD1 is a possible D gene (6 bases). V lost 0 bases, J lost 5 bases, and 7 bases lay in between. The CDR3 sequence is 13 residues long. The V gene's germline CDR1 is KGHSH and CDR2 LQKENI. The CDR3 DNA is TGTGCCAGCTCACCACCGAGGGGGGAGACCCAGTACTTC. Translated: CASSPPRGETQYF.

The rearrangement uses TRBV27 and TRBJ2-7, with 10 bases lining up with TRBD2. The V gene end was trimmed by 8 bases and the J gene end by 9 bases; junction bases not matched to a gene: 10. CDR3 length: 13 residues. Per the germline V gene, CDR1 is MNHEY and CDR2 is SMNVEV (reference sequence). The CDR3 DNA reads TGTGCCAGCTGGGCTAGCGGGAGTGGGGCGCAGTACTTC. This translates into CASWASGSGAQYF.

The rearrangement links TRBV5-4 to TRBJ1-1, with D possibly TRBD1 on 5 matching bases. Trimming stripped 2 bases from V and 5 bases from J, with 16 bases between. CDR3 length: 15 residues. The germline CDR1 and CDR2 sequences are SGHNT and YYREEE (reference sequence). CDR3 DNA sequence: TGTGCCAGCAGCTTACCGGGGCAGGGAGGAACTGAAGCTTTCTTT. Its translation: CASSLPGQGGTEAFF.

Written as DNA, the CDR3 is TGTGCCAGCAGCTTAGTAGGCGGGAAAAGCACCGGGGAGCTGTTTTTT. It codes for CASSLVGGKSTGELFF. J is TRBJ2-2 and V is TRBV11-2, with D perhaps matching TRBD2 (6 bases). The germline V and J ends were trimmed by 1 base and 4 bases, with 13 bases remaining between them. In germline, CDR1 is SGHAT, CDR2 FQNNGV. The CDR3 is made up of 16 amino acids.

This chain joins TRBV27 and TRBJ2-1, with a possible D match to TRBD1 (5 bases). Germline V gene lookup returns CDR1 MNHEY and CDR2 SMNVEV (reference sequence). This CDR3 has 15 residues. V was clipped by 4 bases and J by 2 bases, with 12 bases between them. CDR3 sequence: CASSSTGPPYNEQFF. The CDR3 nucleotides read TGTGCCAGCAGTTCAACAGGTCCCCCCTACAATGAGCAGTTCTTC.

This chain connects TRBV10-1 to TRBJ2-1, with 7 bases lining up with TRBD2. J lost 1 base, V lost 3 bases, and 3 bases had no gene match. Germline V gene lookup returns CDR1 WNHNN and CDR2 SYGVQD (reference sequence). This CDR3 has 15 residues. The CDR3 loop reads CASSERRESYNEQFF. DNA for the CDR3: TGCGCCAGCAGTGAACGGCGGGAGTCCTACAATGAGCAGTTCTTC.

This chain uses TRBV11-2 with TRBJ2-3; TRBD2 aligns across 9 bases. Trimming at V came to 1 base and at J to 2 bases, leaving 7 bases not matched to a gene. This CDR3 is built from 17 residues. CDR1 and CDR2 (germline): SGHAT, FQNNGV. CDR3 region: CASSLGRLAGVTDTQYF. CDR3 DNA sequence: TGTGCCAGCAGCTTAGGCCGGTTAGCGGGAGTCACAGATACGCAGTATTTT.

The rearrangement links TRBV7-2 to TRBJ2-1; D perhaps matches TRBD1 (6 bases). The CDR3 is 12 residues long. Trimming pared 5 bases from V and 9 bases from J, leaving 11 bases between. In germline, CDR1 is SGHTA, CDR2 FQGNSA. DNA for the CDR3: TGTGCCAGCAGCCCAGGGGTAGGTGAGCAGTTCTTC. It encodes CASSPGVGEQFF.

The J gene is TRBJ2-1, the V gene TRBV4-1, with D maybe TRBD2 (5 bases). V lost 3 bases to trimming and J lost 0 bases, with 12 bases between them. The CDR3 sequence is 16 residues long. Germline lookup yields CDR1 MGHRA and CDR2 YSYEKL. CDR3 sequence (DNA): TGCGCCAGCAGCCAGGGAGCGGTCGCCTCCTACAATGAGCAGTTCTTC. Translating gives CASSQGAVASYNEQFF.

J is TRBJ2-5 and V is TRBV7-2, with 9 positions matching TRBD2. CDR1 and CDR2 (germline): SGHTA, FQGNSA. V dropped 3 bases and J dropped 5; count of bases not matched to a gene: 7. The CDR3 has 15 residues. CDR3 nucleotide sequence: TGTGCCAGCAGCTTCGGCGGGAGGGCCGGTGAGACCCAGTACTTC. Translation: CASSFGGRAGETQYF.

This chain connects TRBV19 to TRBJ2-7, with a possible D match to TRBD2 (7 bases). Trimming stripped 9 bases from V and 7 bases from J, with 37 bases between. This CDR3 has 19 amino acids. Germline V gives CDR1 LNHDA, CDR2 SQIVND (reference sequence). DNA for the CDR3: TGTGCCAGCGTACCCAGCGGGACACGAGGCTCTACGGGCTTGGGGGAGCAGTACTTC. This encodes CASVPSGTRGSTGLGEQYF.

The CDR3: CASSSGQNNEKLFF. CDR3 in DNA: TGCGCCAGCAGCTCAGGACAGAATAATGAAAAACTGTTTTTT. V usage is TRBV5-1 and J usage is TRBJ1-4, with D possibly being TRBD1 (6 bases). Germline values: CDR1 SGHRS, CDR2 YFSETQ. The CDR3 has 14 amino acids. V gave up 3 bases and J gave up 4 bases, with 10 bases separating them.

V gene TRBV5-6 combines with J gene TRBJ2-5; 9 bases agree with TRBD1. V lost 4 bases to trimming and J lost 5 bases; unmatched junction nucleotides: 12. The CDR3 extends over 16 amino acids. Per the germline V gene, CDR1 is SGHDT and CDR2 is YYEEEE. The CDR3 DNA is TGTGCCAGCAGCCCGGGACAGGGACACCCGGGGGAGACCCAGTACTTC. Its translation is CASSPGQGHPGETQYF.

The rearrangement links TRBV30 to TRBJ2-1, with 8 positions matching TRBD2. V gave up 2 bases and J gave up 6 bases; unmatched junction bases: 3. This CDR3 is 13 amino acids long. Germline values: CDR1 GTSNPN, CDR2 SVGIG (reference sequence). The CDR3 is CAWSFSGSNEQFF. CDR3 nucleotides: TGTGCCTGGAGTTTCAGCGGGAGCAATGAGCAGTTCTTC.

A note on this clone: This CDR3 is also generated by other DNA sequences in the sample. The DNA of the CDR3 is TGTGCTAGTGGTTTGCCTTACAATGAGCAGTTCTTC. Translated: CASGLPYNEQFF. The V gene is TRBV12-5, the J gene TRBJ2-1; no definite D call. CDR1 is LGHNT, CDR2 FRNRAP, per germline. CDR3 size: 12 residues. Trimming shortened V by 2 bases and J by 4 bases, and 3 bases separated the two germline ends.

The chain recombines TRBV10-3 with TRBJ1-5, with no clear D. V was cut by 0 bases and J by 4 bases, with 7 bases left in between. Germline lookup yields CDR1 ENHRY and CDR2 SYGVKD. The CDR3 totals 14 residues. The CDR3 coding sequence is TGTGCCATCAGTGAGTCGAGTTTAAATCAGCCCCAGCATTTT. Translating gives CAISESSLNQPQHF.

The CDR3 reads CATSPRGVSSYNEQFF. CDR3 in DNA: TGTGCCACCAGTCCCCGGGGGGTTAGCTCCTACAATGAGCAGTTCTTC. The chain couples TRBV24-1 to TRBJ2-1; the match to TRBD2 covers 7 bases. Germline V gives CDR1 KGHDR, CDR2 SFDVKD. V lost 6 bases, J lost 0 bases, and 7 bases stayed unmatched. This CDR3 is built from 16 residues.

The rearrangement joins TRBV27 to TRBJ2-1, with D tentatively TRBD2 (7 bases). The V end lost 4 bases, the J end lost 0 bases, and 13 bases lay between the germline ends. The germline CDR1 and CDR2 sequences are MNHEY and SMNVEV (reference sequence). The CDR3 is made up of 16 amino acids. CDR3 region: CASSSEGGASYNEQFF. The CDR3 coding sequence is TGTGCCAGCAGTTCCGAAGGGGGGGCCTCCTACAATGAGCAGTTCTTC.

The genes are TRBV30 and TRBJ1-5; D gene unclear. There are 15 residues in the CDR3. The germline V gene has CDR1 GTSNPN and CDR2 SVGIG (reference sequence). Trimming pared 5 bases from V and 7 bases from J, leaving 21 bases between. CDR3 DNA sequence: TGTGCCTGGGGACCCCGAGGGTATACGTGGCAGCCCCAGCATTTT. Its protein is CAWGPRGYTWQPQHF.

This clone showed up just once. This chain joins TRBV2 and TRBJ2-7; 8 bases align to TRBD1. Germline V gene sequence: CDR1 SNHLY, CDR2 FYNNEI. V was clipped by 4 bases and J by 4 bases; unmatched bases: 9. The CDR3 covers 15 residues. Here the CDR3 reads CASSVASGGAYEQYF. The CDR3 nucleotides read TGTGCCAGCAGTGTCGCGTCAGGGGGCGCGTACGAGCAGTACTTC.

This sequence joins TRBV5-1 and TRBJ2-5, with TRBD2 as a possible D gene (6 bases). Trimming left V 0 bases short and J 5 bases short, with 14 bases between. From germline, CDR1 is SGHRS and CDR2 YFSETQ. The CDR3 totals 15 residues. CDR3 residues: CASSLGPGSGETQYF. Here the CDR3 DNA reads TGCGCCAGCAGCTTGGGGCCCGGGAGTGGGGAGACCCAGTACTTC.